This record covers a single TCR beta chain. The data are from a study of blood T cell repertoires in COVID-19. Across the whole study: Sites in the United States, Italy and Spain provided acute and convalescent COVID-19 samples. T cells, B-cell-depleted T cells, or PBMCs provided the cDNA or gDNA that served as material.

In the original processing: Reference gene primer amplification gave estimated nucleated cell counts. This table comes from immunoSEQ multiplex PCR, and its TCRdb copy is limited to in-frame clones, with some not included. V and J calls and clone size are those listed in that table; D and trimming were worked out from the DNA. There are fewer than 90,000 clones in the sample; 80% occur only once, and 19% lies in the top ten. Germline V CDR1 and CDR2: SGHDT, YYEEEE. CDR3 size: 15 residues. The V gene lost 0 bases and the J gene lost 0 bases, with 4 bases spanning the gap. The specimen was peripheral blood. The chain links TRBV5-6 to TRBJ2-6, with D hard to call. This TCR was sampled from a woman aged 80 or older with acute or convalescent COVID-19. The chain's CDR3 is CASSLGASGANVLTF. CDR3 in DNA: TGTGCCAGCAGCTTGGGCGCCTCTGGGGCCAACGTCCTGACTTTC.